These 26 T cell receptor beta chains share one sample of origin, sequenced in a study of cytomegalovirus exposure and HLA in healthy donors. A multiplex PCR was run with 60 Vbeta primers and 13 Jbeta primers. TCRdb's table, derived via immunoSEQ multiplex PCR, lists solely in-frame clones and lacks some. The sample records 50,000 to 75,000 clones, about four fifths being singletons. Sequences were obtained from PBMCs. These TCRs come from a man aged 30-40 years in good health and CMV-seropositive.

The chain employs TRBV19 and TRBJ1-2; 8 nucleotides match TRBD1. This CDR3 spans 13 amino acids. CDR1 and CDR2 (germline): LNHDA, SQIVND (reference sequence). Trimming removed 6 bases from V and 5 bases from J; junction bases left unmatched: 5. The CDR3: CASSQGAPYGYTF. In DNA, the CDR3 is TGTGCCAGTAGCCAGGGGGCTCCTTATGGCTACACCTTC.

The V gene is TRBV7-9, the J gene TRBJ2-4, with 10 bases that match TRBD1. The germline V gene has CDR1 SEHNR and CDR2 FQNEAQ (reference sequence). This CDR3 is 18 amino acids long. V trimming: 4 bases; J trimming: 3 bases; junction bases outside the gene matches: 12. The CDR3 spells CASSYQDGQGVNKNIQYF. The CDR3 bases are TGTGCCAGCAGCTACCAGGATGGACAGGGGGTGAACAAAAACATTCAGTACTTC. Combining the CDR3 with reference TRBV7-9 and TRBJ2-4 gives the whole variable domain DTGVSQNPRHKITKRGQNVTFRCDPISEHNRLYWYRQTLGQGPEFLTYFQNEAQLEKSRLLSDRFSAERPKGSFSTLEIQRTEQGDSAMYLCASSYQDGQGVNKNIQYFGAGTRLSVL.

This clone appeared a few times. DNA of the CDR3: TGTGCCAGCAGGGAGGGGCCGAAAGATACGCAGTATTTT. Translated, it gives CASREGPKDTQYF. The chain combines TRBV7-2 with TRBJ2-3, with a tentative D call TRBD2 (6 bases). The CDR3 contains 13 residues. Trimming pared 6 bases from V and 5 bases from J, leaving 12 bases between. Germline V gene data show CDR1 as SGHTA and CDR2 as FQGNSA.

This chain connects TRBV5-1 to TRBJ2-7, with D perhaps matching TRBD1 (6 bases). CDR1 is SGHRS, CDR2 YFSETQ, per germline. CDR3 length: 17 residues. V dropped 0 bases and J dropped 2 bases, with 18 bases sitting between them. CDR3 sequence (DNA): TGCGCCAGCAGCTTGGCCCGTCAGGGGTTGGGCACCTACGAGCAGTACTTC. Its protein product is CASSLARQGLGTYEQYF.

This rearrangement joins TRBV7-2 to TRBJ1-4; the D is unclear. Per germline, CDR1 SGHTA and CDR2 FQGNSA. V dropped 0 bases and J dropped 10 bases, with 12 bases sitting between them. The CDR3 runs to 14 residues. The CDR3: CASSLAAQSGKLFF. In DNA form, the CDR3 reads TGTGCCAGCAGCTTAGCGGCCCAGTCGGGAAAACTGTTTTTT.

The chain has TRBV6-1 and TRBJ1-1; TRBD1 matches at 10 bases. V gave up 6 bases and J gave up 4 bases; unmatched junction bases: 2. This CDR3 is built from 13 residues. Germline loops: CDR1 MNHNS, CDR2 SASEGT. The CDR3 protein is CASRGQGPTEAFF. In DNA form, the CDR3 reads TGTGCCAGCAGGGGACAGGGGCCCACTGAAGCTTTCTTT.

This sequence joins TRBV2 and TRBJ2-3; perhaps TRBD2 as D (5 bases). Germline V gives CDR1 SNHLY, CDR2 FYNNEI. V shed 8 bases and J shed 1 base, with 10 bases lying between them. The CDR3 has 13 residues. The CDR3 spells CASVVRGTDTQYF. CDR3 coding DNA: TGTGCCAGCGTTGTGCGGGGCACAGATACGCAGTATTTT.

The chain carries TRBV25-1 and TRBJ2-1, with TRBD1 as a possible D gene (6 bases). Germline lookup yields CDR1 MGHDK and CDR2 SYGVNS. The CDR3 extends over 12 amino acids. V was pared by 6 bases and J by 6 bases, with 9 bases between. In nucleotides, the CDR3 is TGTGCCAGCAGGATAGGGGGCAATGAGCAGTTCTTC. It codes for CASRIGGNEQFF.

The chain carries TRBV7-2 and TRBJ2-2; D uncertain. Per the germline V gene, CDR1 is SGHTA and CDR2 is FQGNSA. V gave up 1 base and J gave up 5 bases, with 11 bases separating them. The CDR3 contains 15 residues. The CDR3 loop is CASSLGRSRTGELFF. The CDR3 coding sequence is TGTGCCAGCAGCTTAGGAAGGTCTAGAACCGGGGAGCTGTTTTTT.

The count of this clone is one. This CDR3 is CASSLPGGNEKLFF. CDR3 bases: TGTGCCAGCAGTCTACCAGGGGGGAATGAAAAACTGTTTTTT. The rearrangement links TRBV28 to TRBJ1-4, with 7 positions matching TRBD1. In germline, CDR1 is MDHEN, CDR2 SYDVKM. Germline trimming cut 5 bases from V and 5 bases from J; bases unmatched to any gene: 5. The CDR3 consists of 14 residues.

The chain is built from TRBV7-9 and TRBJ2-3; the D gene is possibly TRBD1 (5 bases). The CDR3 is made up of 16 amino acids. CDR1 and CDR2 from the germline V gene are SEHNR and FQNEAQ (reference sequence). The germline V and J ends were trimmed by 2 bases and 3 bases, with 15 bases remaining between them. DNA for the CDR3: TGTGCCAGCAGCTTATTCCCAGGGCGTAGAACAGATACGCAGTATTTT. It translates to CASSLFPGRRTDTQYF.

The V call is TRBV7-2, the J call TRBJ2-7; TRBD1 is a possible D gene (5 bases). Germline V gives CDR1 SGHTA, CDR2 FQGNSA. There are 13 residues in the CDR3. V lost 2 bases and J lost 3, with 8 bases in between. The CDR3 sequence is CASSLPGYYEQYF. DNA for the CDR3: TGTGCCAGCAGCTTACCAGGGTACTACGAGCAGTACTTC.

The CDR3 sequence: CASSWTSGVQETQYF. The DNA for the CDR3 is TGTGCCAGCTCATGGACTAGCGGGGTCCAAGAGACCCAGTACTTC. This chain connects TRBV9 to TRBJ2-5; TRBD2 agrees at 12 bases. Per the germline V gene, CDR1 is SGDLS and CDR2 is YYNGEE. The CDR3 loop spans 15 amino acids. J gave up 1 base and V 7 bases, and 5 bases lay outside the gene matches.

The V and J genes are TRBV5-1 and TRBJ2-1, with 7 bases fitting TRBD1. Trimming removed 5 bases from V and 1 base from J; junction bases left unmatched: 9. Germline values: CDR1 SGHRS, CDR2 YFSETQ. The length of the CDR3 is 16 residues. The CDR3 region has the DNA TGCGCCAGCAGAGGATTAGGGACAGAGTCCTACAATGAGCAGTTCTTC. This translates into CASRGLGTESYNEQFF.

The rearrangement joins TRBV19 to TRBJ1-1, with D possibly being TRBD1 (6 bases). V was clipped by 6 bases and J by 1 base, with 12 bases between them. From germline, CDR1 is LNHDA and CDR2 SQIVND (reference sequence). This CDR3 is 14 amino acids long. CDR3 DNA sequence: TGTGCCAGTAGCCAGAGGGGGAAGAACACTGAAGCTTTCTTT. Encoded protein: CASSQRGKNTEAFF. Variable domain in full (rest from reference TRBV19 and TRBJ1-1): DGGITQSPKYLFRKEGQNVTLSCEQNLNHDAMYWYRQDPGQGLRLIYYSQIVNDFQKGDIAEGYSVSREKKESFPLTVTSAQKNPTAFYLCASSQRGKNTEAFFGQGTRLTVV.

The J gene is TRBJ1-1, the V gene TRBV4-3, with a weak D call TRBD1 (6 bases). The CDR3 covers 14 residues. Trimming stripped 0 bases from V and 6 bases from J, with 11 bases between. CDR1 and CDR2 from the germline V gene are LGHNA and YSLEER. This CDR3 is CASSQDPNRAEAFF. In nucleotides, the CDR3 is TGCGCCAGCAGCCAAGATCCCAACAGGGCTGAAGCTTTCTTT.

This clone was counted once. The junction differs from germline at one of its ends, possibly a read error. The rearrangement uses TRBV7-7 and TRBJ2-7; TRBD1 agrees at 8 bases. The CDR3 runs 17 residues. In germline, CDR1 is SSHAT, CDR2 FNYEAQ (reference sequence). In nucleotides, the CDR3 is TGTGCTAGCAGCTTCCTGACAGGGGTAATCGCGGCGTACGAGCAGTACTTC. Amino acid sequence: CASSFLTGVIAAYEQYF. The full variable domain, with the rest looked up from reference TRBV7-7 and TRBJ2-7, is GAGVSQSPRYKVTKRGQDVTLRCDPISSHATLYWYQQALGQGPEFLTYFNYEAQPDKSGLPSDRFSAERPEGSISTLTIQRTEQRDSAMYRCASSFLTGVIAAYEQYFGPGTRLTVT.

The rearrangement joins TRBV25-1 to TRBJ1-2; a weak D match, TRBD1 (6 bases). V gave up 6 bases and J gave up 5 bases, with 16 bases separating them. The CDR3 sequence is 14 residues long. Germline values: CDR1 MGHDK, CDR2 SYGVNS. This CDR3 is CASRGQGIYYGYTF. CDR3 bases: TGTGCCAGCAGAGGTCAGGGGATATATTATGGCTACACCTTC.

V and J are TRBV19 and TRBJ2-5; tentative D call: TRBD2 (5 bases). The CDR3 totals 13 residues. Germline V gene data show CDR1 as LNHDA and CDR2 as SQIVND (reference sequence). Trimming took off 10 bases at V and 3 bases at J, with 15 bases between the two ends. CDR3 in amino acids: CATAEGEKETQYF. CDR3 nucleotides: TGTGCCACGGCCGAGGGAGAGAAAGAGACCCAGTACTTC. Full variable domain (outside the CDR3, taken from reference TRBV19 and TRBJ2-5): DGGITQSPKYLFRKEGQNVTLSCEQNLNHDAMYWYRQDPGQGLRLIYYSQIVNDFQKGDIAEGYSVSREKKESFPLTVTSAQKNPTAFYLCATAEGEKETQYFGPGTRLLVL.

This chain uses TRBV5-1 with TRBJ2-2; D is perhaps TRBD2 (5 bases). The CDR3 contains 16 residues. CDR1 and CDR2 (germline): SGHRS, YFSETQ. V was clipped by 2 bases and J by 0 bases, with 11 bases between them. This CDR3 reads CASSFPGNANTGELFF. The CDR3 DNA reads as TGCGCCAGCAGCTTTCCCGGGAACGCGAACACCGGGGAGCTGTTTTTT.

The V call is TRBV7-9, the J call TRBJ2-4, with a weak D call TRBD1 (7 bases). The germline V and J ends were trimmed by 4 bases and 8 bases, with 18 bases remaining between them. Germline V gene sequence: CDR1 SEHNR, CDR2 FQNEAQ (reference sequence). CDR3 size: 15 residues. CDR3: CASSSRDREVDIQYF. The CDR3 DNA reads as TGTGCCAGCAGCTCTCGAGACAGGGAGGTTGACATTCAGTACTTC.

The CDR3 region is CATTGGRAGEQYF. The CDR3 DNA follows: TGTGCCACCACCGGGGGACGTGCGGGCGAGCAGTACTTC. The rearrangement links TRBV27 to TRBJ2-7; the D gene is possibly TRBD2 (6 bases). There are 13 residues in the CDR3. Deletions cut 10 bases from V and 6 bases from J, with 19 bases between. The germline V gene has CDR1 MNHEY and CDR2 SMNVEV (reference sequence).

CDR3 sequence (DNA): TGTGCCAGTACGGCGACAACAAATCAGCCCCAGCATTTT. Amino acids: CASTATTNQPQHF. The chain employs TRBV19 and TRBJ1-5, with D unclear. The V gene lost 7 bases and the J gene lost 4 bases, with 11 bases spanning the gap. Looked up from germline, CDR1 is LNHDA and CDR2 is SQIVND (reference sequence). This CDR3 spans 13 amino acids.

The chain combines TRBV7-8 with TRBJ1-2, with TRBD1 identical over 10 bases. Germline loops: CDR1 SGHVS, CDR2 FQNEAQ. Germline trimming cut 0 bases from V and 2 bases from J; bases unmatched to any gene: 6. The CDR3 runs 17 residues. The CDR3 DNA reads as TGTGCCAGCAGCTTAGCCTTTTCGGACAGGGGGAACTATGGCTACACCTTC. Amino acid sequence: CASSLAFSDRGNYGYTF.

In nucleotides, the CDR3 is TGTGCCAGCTCACCAAACGTTGTAGCGAAGAATGAAAAACTGTTTTTT. Amino acids: CASSPNVVAKNEKLFF. The chain links TRBV18 to TRBJ1-4; D is unclear. Trimming stripped 2 bases from V and 5 bases from J, with 15 bases between. The CDR3 covers 16 residues. The germline V gene has CDR1 KGHSH and CDR2 LQKENI.

This clone is judged medium-sized. CDR3 nucleotide sequence: TGTGCCAGCAGCTTTCTACCGTCGAACACTGAAGCTTTCTTT. This codes for CASSFLPSNTEAFF. This chain joins TRBV5-6 and TRBJ1-1; no definite D call. Trimming pared 2 bases from V and 1 base from J, leaving 9 bases between. The CDR3 sequence is 14 residues long. Germline V lookup: CDR1 SGHDT, CDR2 YYEEEE.